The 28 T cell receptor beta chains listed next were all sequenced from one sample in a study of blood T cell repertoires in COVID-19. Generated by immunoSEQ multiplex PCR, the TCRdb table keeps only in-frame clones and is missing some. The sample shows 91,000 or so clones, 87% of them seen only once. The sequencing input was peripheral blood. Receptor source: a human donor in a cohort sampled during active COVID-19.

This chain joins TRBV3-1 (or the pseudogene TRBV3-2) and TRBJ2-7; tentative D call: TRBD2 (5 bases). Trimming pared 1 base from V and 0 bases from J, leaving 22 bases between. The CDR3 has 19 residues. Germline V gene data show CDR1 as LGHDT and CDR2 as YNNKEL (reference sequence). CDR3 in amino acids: CASSQGRSRRKRLSYEQYF. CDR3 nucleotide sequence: TGTGCCAGCAGCCAAGGTCGTTCAAGGCGGAAGCGGCTCTCCTACGAGCAGTACTTC.

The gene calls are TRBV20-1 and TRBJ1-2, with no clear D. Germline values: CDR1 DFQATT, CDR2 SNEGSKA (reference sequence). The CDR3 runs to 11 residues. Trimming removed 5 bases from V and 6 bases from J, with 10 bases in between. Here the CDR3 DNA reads TGCAGTGCTTTAAAACAAAATGGCTACACCTTC. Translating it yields CSALKQNGYTF.

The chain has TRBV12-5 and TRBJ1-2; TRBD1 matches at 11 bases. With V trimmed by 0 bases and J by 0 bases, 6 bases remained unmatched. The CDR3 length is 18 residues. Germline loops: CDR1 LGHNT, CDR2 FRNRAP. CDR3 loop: CASGLVIGTGGTNYGYTF. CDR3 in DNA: TGTGCTAGTGGTTTGGTCATAGGGACAGGGGGAACTAACTATGGCTACACCTTC.

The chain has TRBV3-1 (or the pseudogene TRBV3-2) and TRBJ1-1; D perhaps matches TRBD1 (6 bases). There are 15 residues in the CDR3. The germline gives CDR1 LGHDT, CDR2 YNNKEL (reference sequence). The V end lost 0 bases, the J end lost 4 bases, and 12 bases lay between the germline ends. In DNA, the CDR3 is TGTGCCAGCAGCCAAGATAGCAGGGGCGGCACTGAAGCTTTCTTT. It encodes CASSQDSRGGTEAFF.

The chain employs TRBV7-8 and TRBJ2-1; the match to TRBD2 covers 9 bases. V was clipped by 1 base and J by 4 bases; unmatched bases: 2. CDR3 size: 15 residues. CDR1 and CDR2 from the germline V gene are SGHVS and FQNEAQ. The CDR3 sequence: CASSLGTSVYNEQFF. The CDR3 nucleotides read TGTGCCAGCAGCTTAGGGACTAGCGTGTACAATGAGCAGTTCTTC. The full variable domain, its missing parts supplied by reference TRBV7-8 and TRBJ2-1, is GAGVSQSPRYKVAKRGQDVALRCDPISGHVSLFWYQQALGQGPEFLTYFQNEAQLDKSGLPSDRFFAERPEGSVSTLKIQRTQQEDSAVYLCASSLGTSVYNEQFFGPGTRLTVL.

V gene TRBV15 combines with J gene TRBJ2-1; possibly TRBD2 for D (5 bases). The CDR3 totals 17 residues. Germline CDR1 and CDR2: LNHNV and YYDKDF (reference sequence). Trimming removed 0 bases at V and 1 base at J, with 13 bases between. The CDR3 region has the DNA TGTGCCACCAGCAGAGATCTAAGCGGAGCATCCTACAATGAGCAGTTCTTC. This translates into CATSRDLSGASYNEQFF.

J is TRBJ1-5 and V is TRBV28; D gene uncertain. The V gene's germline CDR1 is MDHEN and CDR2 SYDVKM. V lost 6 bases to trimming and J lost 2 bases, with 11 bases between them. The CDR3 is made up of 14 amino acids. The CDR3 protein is CASRSFTGNQPQHF. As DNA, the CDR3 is TGTGCCAGCAGATCATTCACGGGCAATCAGCCCCAGCATTTT.

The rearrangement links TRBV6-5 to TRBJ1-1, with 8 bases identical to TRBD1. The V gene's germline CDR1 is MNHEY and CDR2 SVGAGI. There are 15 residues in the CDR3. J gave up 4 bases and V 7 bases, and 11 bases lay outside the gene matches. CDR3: CASIRGTGIPTEAFF. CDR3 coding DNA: TGTGCCAGCATCAGGGGGACAGGTATCCCCACTGAAGCTTTCTTT.

This chain's CDR3 is CASSEFGGQGLGSYEQYF. For the CDR3, the DNA is TGCGCCAGCAGTGAGTTTGGTGGTCAGGGGCTCGGCTCCTACGAGCAGTACTTC. V and J are TRBV10-1 and TRBJ2-7; maybe TRBD1 (6 bases). V was cut by 1 base and J by 0 bases, with 19 bases left in between. The CDR3 loop spans 18 amino acids. Germline V CDR1 and CDR2: WNHNN, SYGVQD (reference sequence).

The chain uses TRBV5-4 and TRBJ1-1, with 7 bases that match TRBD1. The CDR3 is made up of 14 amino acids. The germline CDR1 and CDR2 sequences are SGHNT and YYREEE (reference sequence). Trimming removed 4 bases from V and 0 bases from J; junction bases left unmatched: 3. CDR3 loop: CASSQTGMNTEAFF. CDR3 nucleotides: TGTGCCAGCAGCCAGACAGGGATGAACACTGAAGCTTTCTTT.

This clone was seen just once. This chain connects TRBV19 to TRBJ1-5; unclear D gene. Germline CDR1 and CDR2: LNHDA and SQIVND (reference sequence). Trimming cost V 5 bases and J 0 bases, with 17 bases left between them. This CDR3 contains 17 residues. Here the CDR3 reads CASSPTYSLYSNQPQHF. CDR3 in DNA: TGTGCCAGTAGTCCAACGTACAGCCTATATAGCAATCAGCCCCAGCATTTT. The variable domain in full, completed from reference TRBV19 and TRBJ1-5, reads DGGITQSPKYLFRKEGQNVTLSCEQNLNHDAMYWYRQDPGQGLRLIYYSQIVNDFQKGDIAEGYSVSREKKESFPLTVTSAQKNPTAFYLCASSPTYSLYSNQPQHFGDGTRLSIL.

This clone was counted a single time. The CDR3 DNA reads TGTGCCAGCAGCCAGACCACCCGAGGGACAGATACGCAGTATTTT. It is translated as CASSQTTRGTDTQYF. The chain has TRBV6-6 and TRBJ2-3, with D tentatively TRBD2 (5 bases). CDR3 length equals 15 residues. The ends were cut back, 6 bases at V and 3 bases at J, with 16 bases in the middle. Germline V gives CDR1 MNHNY, CDR2 SVGAGI (reference sequence).

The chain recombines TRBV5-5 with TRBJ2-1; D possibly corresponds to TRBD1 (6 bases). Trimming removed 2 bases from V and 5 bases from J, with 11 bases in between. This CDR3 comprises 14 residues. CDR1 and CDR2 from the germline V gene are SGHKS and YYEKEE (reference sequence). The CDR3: CASSLGTLDNEQFF. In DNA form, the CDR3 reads TGTGCCAGCAGCTTAGGGACACTCGACAATGAGCAGTTCTTC.

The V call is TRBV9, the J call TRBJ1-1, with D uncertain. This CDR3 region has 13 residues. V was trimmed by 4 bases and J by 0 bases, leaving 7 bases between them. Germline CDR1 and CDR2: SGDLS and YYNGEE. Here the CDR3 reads CASSRFLNTEAFF. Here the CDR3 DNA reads TGTGCCAGCAGCCGTTTTTTGAACACTGAAGCTTTCTTT. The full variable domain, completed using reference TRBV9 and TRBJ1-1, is DSGVTQTPKHLITATGQRVTLRCSPRSGDLSVYWYQQSLDQGLQFLIQYYNGEERAKGNILERFSAQQFPDLHSELNLSSLELGDSALYFCASSRFLNTEAFFGQGTRLTVV.

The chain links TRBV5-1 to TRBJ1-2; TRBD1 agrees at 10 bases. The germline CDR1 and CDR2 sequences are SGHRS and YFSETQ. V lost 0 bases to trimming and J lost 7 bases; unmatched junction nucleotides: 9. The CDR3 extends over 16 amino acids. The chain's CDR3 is CASSLAQGQGVTGYTF. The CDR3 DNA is TGCGCCAGCAGCTTGGCCCAAGGACAGGGGGTCACTGGCTACACCTTC.

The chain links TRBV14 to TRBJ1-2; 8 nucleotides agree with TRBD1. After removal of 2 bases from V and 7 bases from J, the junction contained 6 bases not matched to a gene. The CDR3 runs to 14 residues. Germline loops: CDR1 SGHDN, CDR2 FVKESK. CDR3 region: CASSQLTGGGGYTF. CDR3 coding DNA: TGTGCCAGCAGCCAACTTACAGGGGGAGGTGGCTACACCTTC.

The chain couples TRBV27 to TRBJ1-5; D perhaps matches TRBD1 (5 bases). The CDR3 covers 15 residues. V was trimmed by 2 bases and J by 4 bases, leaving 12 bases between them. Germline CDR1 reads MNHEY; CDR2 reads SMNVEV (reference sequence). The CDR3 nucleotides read TGTGCCAGCAGTTTAGGGGCAGTCGCGAATCAGCCCCAGCATTTT. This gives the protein CASSLGAVANQPQHF.

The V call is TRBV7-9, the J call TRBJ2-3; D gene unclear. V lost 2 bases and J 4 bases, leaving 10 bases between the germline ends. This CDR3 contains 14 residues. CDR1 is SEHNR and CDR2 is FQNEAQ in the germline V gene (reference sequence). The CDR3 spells CASSLTLGADTQYF. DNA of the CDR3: TGTGCCAGCAGCTTAACTCTAGGCGCAGATACGCAGTATTTT.

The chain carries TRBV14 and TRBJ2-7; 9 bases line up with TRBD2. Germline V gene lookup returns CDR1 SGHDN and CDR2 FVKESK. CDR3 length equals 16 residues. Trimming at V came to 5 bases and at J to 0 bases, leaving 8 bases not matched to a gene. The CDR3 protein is CASSSRRSGSSYEQYF. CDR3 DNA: TGTGCCAGCAGCTCAAGACGTAGCGGGAGCTCCTACGAGCAGTACTTC.

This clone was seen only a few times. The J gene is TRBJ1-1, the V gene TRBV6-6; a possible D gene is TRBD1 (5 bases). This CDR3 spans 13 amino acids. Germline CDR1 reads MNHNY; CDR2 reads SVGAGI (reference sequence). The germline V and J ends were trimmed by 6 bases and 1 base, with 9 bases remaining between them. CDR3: CASRDGQNTEAFF. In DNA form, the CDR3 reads TGTGCCAGCAGAGATGGACAGAACACTGAAGCTTTCTTT.

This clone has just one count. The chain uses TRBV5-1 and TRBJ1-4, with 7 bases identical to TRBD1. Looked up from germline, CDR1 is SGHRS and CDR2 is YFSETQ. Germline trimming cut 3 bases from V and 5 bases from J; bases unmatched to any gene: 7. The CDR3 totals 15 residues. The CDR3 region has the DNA TGCGCCAGCAGCTCACAACCGGGACAGAATGAAAAACTGTTTTTT. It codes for CASSSQPGQNEKLFF.

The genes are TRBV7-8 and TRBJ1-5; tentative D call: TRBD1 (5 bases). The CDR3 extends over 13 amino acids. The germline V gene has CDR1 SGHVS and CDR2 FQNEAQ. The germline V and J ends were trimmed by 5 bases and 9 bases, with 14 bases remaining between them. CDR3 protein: CASSTGTYGPQHF. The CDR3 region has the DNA TGTGCCAGCAGCACTGGGACTTACGGGCCCCAGCATTTT.

The CDR3 bases are TGCGCCAGCAGCCAAGATCACGGGGATCAAGATACGCAGTATTTT. It codes for CASSQDHGDQDTQYF. V and J are TRBV4-3 and TRBJ2-3, with D perhaps TRBD2 (5 bases). The CDR3 covers 15 residues. Germline values: CDR1 LGHNA, CDR2 YSLEER. V shed 0 bases and J shed 5 bases, with 12 bases lying between them.

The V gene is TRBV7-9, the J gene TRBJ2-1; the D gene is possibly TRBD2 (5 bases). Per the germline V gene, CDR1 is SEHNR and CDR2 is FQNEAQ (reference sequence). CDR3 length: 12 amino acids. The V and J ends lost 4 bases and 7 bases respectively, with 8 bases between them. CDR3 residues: CASSSSGNEQFF. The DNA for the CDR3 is TGTGCCAGCAGCTCCTCGGGAAATGAGCAGTTCTTC.

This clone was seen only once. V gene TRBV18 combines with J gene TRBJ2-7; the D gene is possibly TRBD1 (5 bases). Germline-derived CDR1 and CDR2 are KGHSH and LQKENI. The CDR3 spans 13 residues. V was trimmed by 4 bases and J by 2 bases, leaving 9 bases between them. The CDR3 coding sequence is TGTGCCAGCTCACGCGGCAGGGCCTACGAGCAGTACTTC. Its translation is CASSRGRAYEQYF.

The CDR3 DNA is TGTGCCAGCAGCGTAGGTGGCAGGAGCAATCAGCCCCAGCATTTT. Its translation: CASSVGGRSNQPQHF. The chain uses TRBV9 and TRBJ1-5; D is uncertain. This CDR3 has 15 amino acids. V lost 0 bases, J lost 1 base, and 8 bases lay in between. CDR1 and CDR2 (germline): SGDLS, YYNGEE.

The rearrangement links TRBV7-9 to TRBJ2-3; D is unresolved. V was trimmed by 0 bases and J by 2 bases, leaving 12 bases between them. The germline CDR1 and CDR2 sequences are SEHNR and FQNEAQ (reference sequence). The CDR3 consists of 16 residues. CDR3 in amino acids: CASSLASHSSTDTQYF. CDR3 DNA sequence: TGTGCCAGCAGCTTAGCTAGCCATTCTTCCACAGATACGCAGTATTTT.

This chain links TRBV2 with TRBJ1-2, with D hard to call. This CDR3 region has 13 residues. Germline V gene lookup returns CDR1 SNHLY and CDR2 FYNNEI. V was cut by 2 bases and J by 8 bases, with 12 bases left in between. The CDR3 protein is CASSESQARGYTF. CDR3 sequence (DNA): TGTGCCAGCAGTGAAAGCCAGGCCAGGGGCTACACCTTC.